Each of the 18 T cell receptor beta chains below was sequenced from the same sample in a study of long-term antiretroviral therapy in people with HIV (dated by TCRdb to between 2020 and 2023). The immunoSEQ hsTCRB v3.0 assay was used at survey level resolution to sequence the TRB variable region. TCRdb holds this immuneACCESS table with in-frame rearrangements only. Some clones are missing; in checked studies, unresolved V genes explain under half, and the rest has no known cause. This sample gives 35,000 to 50,000 clones in total; approximately 89% of them show up just once. Around 5% of the sample belongs to the ten largest clones. This specimen consisted of unsorted PBMCs, obtained 0.1 years before starting antiretroviral therapy. The receptors were sampled from a woman between 45 and 60 years old with HIV.

Here the CDR3 DNA reads TGCAGCGTTGGACAGGGCAGCAATCAGCCCCAGCATTTT. Its protein is CSVGQGSNQPQHF. The rearrangement joins TRBV29-1 to TRBJ1-5, with 7 bases aligning to TRBD1. The germline gives CDR1 SQVTM, CDR2 ANQGSEA. J lost 1 base, V lost 4 bases, and 1 base had no gene match. This CDR3 has 13 amino acids.

This chain uses TRBV11-2 with TRBJ2-7; no firm D call. The CDR3 loop spans 12 amino acids. CDR1 SGHAT and CDR2 FQNNGV come from the germline V gene. V was clipped by 1 base and J by 3 bases, with 4 bases between them. The CDR3 sequence is CASSLAGYEQYF. CDR3 nucleotide sequence: TGTGCCAGCAGCTTAGCAGGCTACGAGCAGTACTTC.

The V and J genes are TRBV7-2 and TRBJ2-7; 9 nucleotides match TRBD1. Germline V lookup: CDR1 SGHTA, CDR2 FQGNSA. The CDR3 length is 15 residues. V trimming: 1 base; J trimming: 3 bases; junction bases outside the gene matches: 4. CDR3 sequence (DNA): TGTGCCAGCAGCTTAGGGACAGGGGATGTCTACGAGCAGTACTTC. This translates into CASSLGTGDVYEQYF. The variable domain in full, with the rest retrieved from reference TRBV7-2 and TRBJ2-7, is GAGVSQSPSNKVTEKGKDVELRCDPISGHTALYWYRQSLGQGLEFLIYFQGNSAPDKSGLPSDRFSAERTGGSVSTLTIQRTQQEDSAVYLCASSLGTGDVYEQYFGPGTRLTVT.

The chain couples TRBV5-4 to TRBJ1-6; TRBD1 might be the D (5 bases). Trimming cost V 4 bases and J 5 bases, with 16 bases left between them. The germline V gene has CDR1 SGHNT and CDR2 YYREEE (reference sequence). The CDR3 is 16 residues long. This CDR3 is CASSPLQGLHNSPLHF. CDR3 sequence (DNA): TGTGCCAGCAGCCCCCTCCAGGGATTGCATAATTCACCCCTCCACTTT.

The chain is built from TRBV5-1 and TRBJ1-1, with 7 bases matching TRBD1. This CDR3 is 14 amino acids long. Germline V gene lookup returns CDR1 SGHRS and CDR2 YFSETQ. J was trimmed by 4 bases and V by 0 bases; bases with no gene match: 3. CDR3 residues: CASSLVQGSTEAFF. The CDR3 region has the DNA TGCGCCAGCAGCTTGGTACAGGGGAGCACTGAAGCTTTCTTT.

This clone was detected a few times. V and J are TRBV30 and TRBJ1-2; D remains ambiguous. The CDR3 totals 13 residues. CDR1 is GTSNPN, CDR2 SVGIG, per germline (reference sequence). Deletions cut 3 bases from V and 5 bases from J, with 13 bases between. This CDR3 is CAWSPGELYGYTF. DNA for the CDR3: TGTGCCTGGAGCCCCGGGGAGCTTTATGGCTACACCTTC.

The chain recombines TRBV7-2 with TRBJ2-6; D not resolved. V dropped 4 bases and J dropped 1 base, with 8 bases sitting between them. The CDR3 has 15 amino acids. Germline values: CDR1 SGHTA, CDR2 FQGNSA. The CDR3 region has the DNA TGTGCCAGCAGCTCGGTTTTGTCTGGGGCCAACGTCCTGACTTTC. This translates into CASSSVLSGANVLTF.

The chain uses TRBV4-3 and TRBJ2-3; the D is unclear. Germline V gene sequence: CDR1 LGHNA, CDR2 YSLEER. The CDR3 is 13 amino acids. The V and J ends lost 5 bases and 6 bases respectively, with 12 bases between them. DNA of the CDR3: TGCGCCAGCAGCGAAGGATATGAGGATACGCAGTATTTT. Amino acid sequence: CASSEGYEDTQYF.

V and J are TRBV4-2 and TRBJ1-4; D remains ambiguous. The V and J ends lost 1 base and 3 bases respectively, with 6 bases between them. CDR1 is LGHNA, CDR2 YNFKEQ, per germline. The CDR3 is 14 amino acids. CDR3 residues: CASSQGRANEKLFF. CDR3 DNA sequence: TGTGCCAGCAGCCAAGGGCGGGCTAATGAAAAACTGTTTTTT.

The genes are TRBV6-6 and TRBJ1-1; TRBD1 is a possible D gene (6 bases). Per germline, CDR1 MNHNY and CDR2 SVGAGI (reference sequence). Trimming left V 2 bases short and J 4 bases short, with 14 bases between. The CDR3 loop spans 15 amino acids. The CDR3 nucleotides are TGTGCCAGCAGTTACCACAGGGAGTCAGGCACTGAAGCTTTCTTT. Its translation is CASSYHRESGTEAFF.

The V gene is TRBV29-1, the J gene TRBJ2-7, with D possibly being TRBD1 or TRBD2 (5 bases each). Germline assignment: CDR1 SQVTM and CDR2 ANQGSEA. With 7 bases removed from V and 3 bases from J, the gap between germline ends came to 22 bases. The CDR3 has 15 amino acids. The CDR3 nucleotides are TGCAGCGCCGTTGGGGGACGAGACAGTGTCTACGAGCAGTACTTC. Its protein is CSAVGGRDSVYEQYF.

The J gene is TRBJ2-1, the V gene TRBV7-2; D is uncertain. The V end lost 2 bases, the J end lost 6 bases, and 8 bases lay between the germline ends. The V gene's germline CDR1 is SGHTA and CDR2 FQGNSA. The CDR3 is made up of 13 amino acids. The CDR3 DNA reads as TGTGCCAGCAGCTTAAACGCGCCCAATGAGCAGTTCTTC. This sequence encodes CASSLNAPNEQFF.

The chain combines TRBV7-9 with TRBJ2-7, with no clear D. The CDR3 is made up of 13 amino acids. The germline CDR1 and CDR2 sequences are SEHNR and FQNEAQ (reference sequence). The ends were cut back, 1 base at V and 2 bases at J, with 6 bases in the middle. CDR3 loop: CASSLGGTYEQYF. CDR3 nucleotides: TGTGCCAGCAGCTTAGGTGGAACCTACGAGCAGTACTTC.

This chain connects TRBV19 to TRBJ2-7; weak D call: TRBD1 (6 bases). The CDR3 loop spans 15 amino acids. V lost 3 bases and J lost 7, with 19 bases in between. Germline V lookup: CDR1 LNHDA, CDR2 SQIVND (reference sequence). As DNA, the CDR3 is TGTGCCAGTAGTATTTCCCCAGACAGGTTCTCTGAGCAGTACTTC. Its protein is CASSISPDRFSEQYF.

This chain links TRBV7-2 with TRBJ2-1; 9 positions match TRBD2. Germline V lookup: CDR1 SGHTA, CDR2 FQGNSA. This CDR3 contains 15 residues. Trimming at V came to 2 bases and at J to 14 bases, leaving 13 bases not matched to a gene. In DNA, the CDR3 is TGTGCCAGCAGCTTACCGGGAGGGCTAGCGGGGAGGAAGTTCTTC. Amino acids: CASSLPGGLAGRKFF.

CDR3 amino acids: CASRPRANEQFF. The CDR3 DNA sequence: TGTGCCAGCAGACCCCGTGCGAATGAGCAGTTCTTC. The V gene is TRBV6-1, the J gene TRBJ2-1; D is unclear. Trimming removed 6 bases at V and 7 bases at J, with 10 bases between. The V gene's germline CDR1 is MNHNS and CDR2 SASEGT. The CDR3 is 12 amino acids.

J is TRBJ1-5 and V is TRBV18; 10 positions agree with TRBD1. V lost 4 bases to trimming and J lost 2 bases; unmatched junction nucleotides: 2. This CDR3 is 15 amino acids long. Germline CDR1 is KGHSH and CDR2 is LQKENI. The CDR3 coding sequence is TGTGCCAGCTCACTAGGGACAGGGGGCAATCAGCCCCAGCATTTT. Translating it yields CASSLGTGGNQPQHF.

The chain is built from TRBV9 and TRBJ1-3; tentatively, D is TRBD1 (5 bases). CDR1 and CDR2 from the germline V gene are SGDLS and YYNGEE. The CDR3 covers 14 residues. The V end was cut by 5 bases, the J end by 4 bases, with 13 bases between. The CDR3 DNA reads TGTGCCAGCAGGGGGGGTGAAGACGGAAACACCATATATTTT. This codes for CASRGGEDGNTIYF.